This T cell receptor (beta chain) originates from a study of vaccination and CD4 T cells after COVID-19. The CDR3 totals 14 residues. V was clipped by 0 bases and J by 4 bases, with 12 bases between them. The germline CDR1 and CDR2 sequences are GTSNPN and SVGIG (reference sequence). Sequenced with the Oncomine TCR Beta short-read assay was DNA taken from cultured CD4+ T cells. TCRdb reprocessed the PCR reads with MiXCR, giving one entry per CDR3 protein. The data show fewer than 30,000 distinct CDR3 sequences, around 50% seen once. Only a few counts were recorded for this clonotype. No antigen is known for it. Stated treatment: approximately nine-day PBMC culture with coronavirus spike peptide pools or control peptides (ViraFEST assay).

This TCR was sampled from a human donor who received a COVID-19 vaccine. The chain is built from TRBV30 and TRBJ1-1; perhaps TRBD1 as D (5 bases). The material was CD4+ T cells from blood, cultured in vitro, obtained before SARS-CoV-2 vaccination. CDR3 DNA sequence: TGTGCCTGGAGTGTACGGAAGGGGTTCACTGAAGCTTTCTTT. Translation gives CAWSVRKGFTEAFF.